These 7 T cell receptor beta chains were all obtained from the same sample, sequenced in a study of Ad26.COV2.S vaccination and SARS-CoV-2 variants. Regarding treatment: over 15 received Ad26.COV2.S at low or high dose, single or two shots; five or six received placebo; per-sample allocation not given. Sampling was performed 63 days after the first vaccine or placebo injection. Some clones are missing from TCRdb's copy, which holds only in-frame ones; the method was immunoSEQ multiplex PCR. The table lists about 450,000 clones, nearly 90% of them singletons. The sequenced sample was peripheral blood, obtained in a trial of Ad26.COV2.S vaccine versus placebo. The receptors derive from a person aged 18-65 years who received the Ad26.COV2.S COVID-19 vaccine or a placebo.

This chain joins TRBV9 and TRBJ1-4; D gene unclear. This CDR3 spans 13 amino acids. Germline CDR1 reads SGDLS; CDR2 reads YYNGEE. V was pared by 3 bases and J by 5 bases, with 8 bases between. CDR3 sequence: CASSGAGNEKLFF. CDR3 coding DNA: TGTGCCAGCAGCGGGGCGGGAAATGAAAAACTGTTTTTT.

The chain has TRBV19 and TRBJ2-3; 7 nucleotides line up with TRBD2. V was pared by 5 bases and J by 10 bases, with 18 bases of the junction left unmatched. The CDR3 sequence is 16 residues long. The V gene's germline CDR1 is LNHDA and CDR2 SQIVND (reference sequence). DNA for the CDR3: TGTGCCAGTAGTCCCTCACGGGGGGTCTTCTCGGTTTCGCAGTATTTT. This codes for CASSPSRGVFSVSQYF.

The chain couples TRBV28 to TRBJ2-7, with 9 bases fitting TRBD1. The germline V gene encodes CDR1 MDHEN and CDR2 SYDVKM. The CDR3 runs 16 residues. The V and J ends lost 5 bases and 7 bases, in that order; junction bases with no gene match: 15. The CDR3 region has the DNA TGTGCCAGCAGTCCGCCCCCAGCACAGGGGGCATGGGAGCAGTACTTC. It is translated as CASSPPPAQGAWEQYF.

The chain couples TRBV4-2 to TRBJ2-1; TRBD2 agrees at 15 bases. The CDR3 is 18 residues long. Looked up from germline, CDR1 is LGHNA and CDR2 is YNFKEQ. V lost 4 bases and J lost 3; bases outside the gene matches: 7. CDR3 protein: CASSRGLAGGNSYNEQFF. For the CDR3, the DNA is TGTGCCAGCAGCCGAGGACTAGCGGGAGGGAATAGCTACAATGAGCAGTTCTTC.

This chain uses TRBV7-3 with TRBJ2-5, with D perhaps TRBD1 (5 bases). This CDR3 is 14 amino acids long. Trimming stripped 0 bases from V and 5 bases from J, with 10 bases between. Germline V gene lookup returns CDR1 SGHTA and CDR2 FQGTGA. CDR3 in DNA: TGTGCCAGCAGCTTAACAGGTTGGGGCGAGACCCAGTACTTC. It is translated as CASSLTGWGETQYF.

The CDR3 DNA sequence: TGTGCCAGCAGCCCGGGACTAGCGGGGGAGACCCAGTACTTC. It yields the protein CASSPGLAGETQYF. J is TRBJ2-5 and V is TRBV11-3; 13 positions match TRBD2. CDR3 length equals 14 residues. Trimming cost V 5 bases and J 5 bases; bases outside gene matches: 2. Germline-derived CDR1 and CDR2 are SGHNT and YENEEA.

In DNA form, the CDR3 reads TGTGCCAGCAGCGTAGGAATACAGAGCCACTATGGCTACACCTTC. As protein: CASSVGIQSHYGYTF. The chain joins TRBV9 to TRBJ1-2; D gene unclear. The germline V gene has CDR1 SGDLS and CDR2 YYNGEE. CDR3 size: 15 residues. V was cut by 0 bases and J by 3 bases, with 12 bases left in between.